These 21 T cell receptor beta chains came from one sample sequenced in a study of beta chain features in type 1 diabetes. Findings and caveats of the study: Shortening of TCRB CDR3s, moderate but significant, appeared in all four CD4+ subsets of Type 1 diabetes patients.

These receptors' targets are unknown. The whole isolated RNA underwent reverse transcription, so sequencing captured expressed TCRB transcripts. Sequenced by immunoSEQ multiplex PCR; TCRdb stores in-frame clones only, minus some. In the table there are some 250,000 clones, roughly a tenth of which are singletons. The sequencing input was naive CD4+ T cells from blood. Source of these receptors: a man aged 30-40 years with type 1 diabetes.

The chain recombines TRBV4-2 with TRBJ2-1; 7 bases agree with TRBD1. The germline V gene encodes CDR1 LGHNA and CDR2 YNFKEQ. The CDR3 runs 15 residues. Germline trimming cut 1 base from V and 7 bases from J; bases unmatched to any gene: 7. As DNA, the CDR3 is TGTGCCAGCAGCCAAGGCGACAGGGACAATAATGAGCAGTTCTTC. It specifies CASSQGDRDNNEQFF.

For the CDR3, the DNA is TGTGCCAGCAAGATGAGGCAGCCAACAGATACGCAGTATTTT. This sequence encodes CASKMRQPTDTQYF. V is TRBV13 and J is TRBJ2-3, with D unclear. The CDR3 is 14 amino acids. Germline V gene lookup returns CDR1 PRHDT and CDR2 FYEKMQ (reference sequence). With 7 bases removed from V and 3 bases from J, the gap between germline ends came to 14 bases.

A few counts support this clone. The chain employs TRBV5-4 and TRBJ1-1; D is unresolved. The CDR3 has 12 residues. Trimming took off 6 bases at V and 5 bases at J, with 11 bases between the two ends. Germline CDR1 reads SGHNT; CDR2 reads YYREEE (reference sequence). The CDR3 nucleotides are TGTGCCAGCACCAAAAGAGGTACTGAAGCTTTCTTT. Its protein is CASTKRGTEAFF.

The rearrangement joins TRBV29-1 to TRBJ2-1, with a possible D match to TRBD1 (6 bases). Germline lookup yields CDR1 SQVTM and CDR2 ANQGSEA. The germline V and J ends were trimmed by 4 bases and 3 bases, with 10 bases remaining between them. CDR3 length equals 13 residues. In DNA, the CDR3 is TGCAGCGTTGGGACAGAACACTACAATGAGCAGTTCTTC. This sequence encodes CSVGTEHYNEQFF.

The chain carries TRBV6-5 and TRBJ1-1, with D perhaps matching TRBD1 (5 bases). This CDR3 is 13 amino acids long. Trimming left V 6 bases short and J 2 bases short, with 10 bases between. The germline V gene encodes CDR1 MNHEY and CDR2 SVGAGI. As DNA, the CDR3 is TGTGCCAGCAGCGAAGGACATAACACTGAAGCTTTCTTT. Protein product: CASSEGHNTEAFF.

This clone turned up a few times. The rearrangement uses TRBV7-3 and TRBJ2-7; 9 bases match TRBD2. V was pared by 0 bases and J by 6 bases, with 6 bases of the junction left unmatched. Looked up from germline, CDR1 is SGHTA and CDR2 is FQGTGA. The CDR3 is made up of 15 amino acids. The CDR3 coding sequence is TGTGCCAGCAGCTTAACGGCTAGCGGGGCTTCCGAGCAGTACTTC. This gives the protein CASSLTASGASEQYF.

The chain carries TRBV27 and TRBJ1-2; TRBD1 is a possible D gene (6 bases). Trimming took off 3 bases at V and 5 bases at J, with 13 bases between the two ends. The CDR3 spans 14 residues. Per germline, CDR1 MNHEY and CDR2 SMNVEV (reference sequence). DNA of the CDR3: TGTGCCAGCAGTTTTCGACAGCAGGGGTATGGCTACACCTTC. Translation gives CASSFRQQGYGYTF.

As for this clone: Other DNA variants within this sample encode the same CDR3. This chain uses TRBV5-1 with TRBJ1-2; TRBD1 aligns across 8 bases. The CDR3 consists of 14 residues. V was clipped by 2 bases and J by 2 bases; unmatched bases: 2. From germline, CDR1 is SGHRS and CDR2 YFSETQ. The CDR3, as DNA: TGCGCCAGCAGCTTAGGACAGGGCAACTATGGCTACACCTTC. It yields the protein CASSLGQGNYGYTF.

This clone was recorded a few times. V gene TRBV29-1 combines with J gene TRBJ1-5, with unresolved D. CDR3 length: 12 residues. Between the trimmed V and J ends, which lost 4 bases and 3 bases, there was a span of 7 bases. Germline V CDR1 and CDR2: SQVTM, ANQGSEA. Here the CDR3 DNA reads TGCAGCGTTGCAGACATCAATCAGCCCCAGCATTTT. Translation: CSVADINQPQHF.

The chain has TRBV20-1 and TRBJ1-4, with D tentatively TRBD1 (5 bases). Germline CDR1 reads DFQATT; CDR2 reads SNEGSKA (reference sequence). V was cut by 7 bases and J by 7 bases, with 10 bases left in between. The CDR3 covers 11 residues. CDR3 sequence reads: CSGRGGEKLFF. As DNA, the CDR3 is TGCAGTGGCCGGGGGGGTGAAAAACTGTTTTTT.

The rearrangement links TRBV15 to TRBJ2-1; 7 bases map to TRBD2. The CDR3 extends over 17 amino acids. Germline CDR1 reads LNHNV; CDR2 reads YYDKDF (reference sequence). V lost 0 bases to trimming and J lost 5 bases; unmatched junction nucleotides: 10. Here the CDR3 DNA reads TGTGCCACCAGCAGAGAACCCGGCCCGGGAGGTAACAATGAGCAGTTCTTC. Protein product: CATSREPGPGGNNEQFF.

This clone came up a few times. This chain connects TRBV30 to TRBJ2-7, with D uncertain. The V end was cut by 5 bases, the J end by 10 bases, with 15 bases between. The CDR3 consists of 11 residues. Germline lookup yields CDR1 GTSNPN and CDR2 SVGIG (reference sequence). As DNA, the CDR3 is TGTGCCTGGGAATTAGATGTAGAACAGTACTTC. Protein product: CAWELDVEQYF.

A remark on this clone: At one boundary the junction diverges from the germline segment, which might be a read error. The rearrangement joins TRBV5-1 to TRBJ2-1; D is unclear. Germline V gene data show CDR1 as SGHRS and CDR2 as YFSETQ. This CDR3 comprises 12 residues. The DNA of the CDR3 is TGCGCCAGCAGTGGCTCCCACAATGAGCAGTTCTTC. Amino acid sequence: CASSGSHNEQFF.

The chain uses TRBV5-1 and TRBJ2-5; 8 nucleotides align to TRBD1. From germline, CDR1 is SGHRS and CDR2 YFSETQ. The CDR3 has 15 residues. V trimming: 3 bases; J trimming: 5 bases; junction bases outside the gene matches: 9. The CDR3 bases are TGCGCCAGCAGCTCCTCCGGGACAGGTAGTGAGACCCAGTACTTC. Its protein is CASSSSGTGSETQYF.

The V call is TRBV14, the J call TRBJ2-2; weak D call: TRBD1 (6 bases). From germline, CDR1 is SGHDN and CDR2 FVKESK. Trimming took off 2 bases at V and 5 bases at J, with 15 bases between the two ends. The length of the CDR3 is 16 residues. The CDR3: CASSQRRGRGTGELFF. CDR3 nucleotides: TGTGCCAGCAGCCAACGAAGGGGAAGGGGGACCGGGGAGCTGTTTTTT.

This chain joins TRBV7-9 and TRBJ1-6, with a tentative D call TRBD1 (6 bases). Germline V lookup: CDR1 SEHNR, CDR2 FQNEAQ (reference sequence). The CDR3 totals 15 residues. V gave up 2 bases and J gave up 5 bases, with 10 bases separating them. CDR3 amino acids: CASSLQGNNNSPLHF. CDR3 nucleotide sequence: TGTGCCAGCAGCTTACAGGGGAACAATAATTCACCCCTCCACTTT.

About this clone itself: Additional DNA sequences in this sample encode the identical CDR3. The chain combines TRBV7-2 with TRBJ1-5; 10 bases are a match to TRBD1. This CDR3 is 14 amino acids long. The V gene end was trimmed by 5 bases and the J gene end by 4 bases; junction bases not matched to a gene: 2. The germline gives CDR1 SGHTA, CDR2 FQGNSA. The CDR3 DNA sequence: TGTGCCAGCAGCCCGGACAGGGGGAATCAGCCCCAGCATTTT. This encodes CASSPDRGNQPQHF.

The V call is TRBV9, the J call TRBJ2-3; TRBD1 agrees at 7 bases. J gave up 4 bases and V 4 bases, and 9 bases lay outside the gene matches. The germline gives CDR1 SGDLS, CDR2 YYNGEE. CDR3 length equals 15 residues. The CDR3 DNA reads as TGTGCCAGCAGCCTAGAGGGGGCGCGTGCAGATACGCAGTATTTT. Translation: CASSLEGARADTQYF.

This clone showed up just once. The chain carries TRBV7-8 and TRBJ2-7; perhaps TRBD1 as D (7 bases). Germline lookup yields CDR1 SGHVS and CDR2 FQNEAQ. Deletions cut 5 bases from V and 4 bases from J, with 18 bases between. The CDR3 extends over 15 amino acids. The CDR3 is CASSGGGQASYEQYF. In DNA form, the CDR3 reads TGTGCCAGCAGCGGGGGAGGACAGGCTTCGTACGAGCAGTACTTC.

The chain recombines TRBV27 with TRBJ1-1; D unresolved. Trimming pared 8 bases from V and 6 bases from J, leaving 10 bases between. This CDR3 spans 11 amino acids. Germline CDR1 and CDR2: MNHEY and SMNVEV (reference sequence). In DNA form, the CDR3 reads TGTGCCAGCGGCCGCGGGCCTGAAGCTTTCTTT. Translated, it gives CASGRGPEAFF.

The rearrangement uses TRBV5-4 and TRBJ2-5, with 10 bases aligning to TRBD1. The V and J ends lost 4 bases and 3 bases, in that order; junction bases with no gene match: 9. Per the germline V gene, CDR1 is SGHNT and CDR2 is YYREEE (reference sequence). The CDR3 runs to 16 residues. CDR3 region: CASSPDAGQGEETQYF. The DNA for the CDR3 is TGTGCCAGCAGCCCGGACGCCGGACAGGGGGAAGAGACCCAGTACTTC.